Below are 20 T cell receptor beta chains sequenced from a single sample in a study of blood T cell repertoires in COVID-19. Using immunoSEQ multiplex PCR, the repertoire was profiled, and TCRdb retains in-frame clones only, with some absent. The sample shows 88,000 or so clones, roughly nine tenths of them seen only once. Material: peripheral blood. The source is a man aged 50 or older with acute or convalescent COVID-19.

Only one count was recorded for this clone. CDR3 amino acids: CASSLNSQGLRPSHYGYTF. CDR3 sequence (DNA): TGTGCCAGCAGCTTAAATAGCCAGGGCTTGCGGCCTTCCCACTATGGCTACACCTTC. The chain uses TRBV13 and TRBJ1-2; possible D gene TRBD1, 5 bases. The V gene lost 2 bases and the J gene lost 3 bases, with 25 bases spanning the gap. Germline lookup yields CDR1 PRHDT and CDR2 FYEKMQ (reference sequence). CDR3 length: 19 residues.

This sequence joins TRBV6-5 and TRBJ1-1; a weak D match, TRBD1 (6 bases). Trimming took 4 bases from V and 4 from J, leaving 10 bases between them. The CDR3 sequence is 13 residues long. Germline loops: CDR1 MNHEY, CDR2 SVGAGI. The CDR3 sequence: CASSFQGTTEAFF. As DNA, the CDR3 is TGTGCCAGCAGTTTCCAGGGGACCACTGAAGCTTTCTTT.

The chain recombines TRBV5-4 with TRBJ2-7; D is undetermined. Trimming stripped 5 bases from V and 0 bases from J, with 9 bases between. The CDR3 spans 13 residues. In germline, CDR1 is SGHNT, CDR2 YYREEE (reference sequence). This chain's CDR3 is CASSERHSYEQYF. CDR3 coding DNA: TGTGCCAGCAGTGAGAGGCACTCCTACGAGCAGTACTTC.

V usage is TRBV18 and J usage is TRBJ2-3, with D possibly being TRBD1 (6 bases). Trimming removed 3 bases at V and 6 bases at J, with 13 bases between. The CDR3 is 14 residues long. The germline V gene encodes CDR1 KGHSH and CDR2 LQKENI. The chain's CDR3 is CASSPLTGSDTQYF. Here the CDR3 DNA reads TGTGCCAGCTCACCGTTGACAGGTTCCGATACGCAGTATTTT.

The CDR3 coding sequence is TGTGCCAGCAGGTGGACAGGGGATGAAAAACTGTTTTTT. Protein product: CASRWTGDEKLFF. J is TRBJ1-4 and V is TRBV3-1 (or the pseudogene TRBV3-2); 9 nucleotides agree with TRBD1. V trimming: 6 bases; J trimming: 6 bases; junction bases outside the gene matches: 2. Germline assignment: CDR1 LGHDT and CDR2 YNNKEL (reference sequence). This CDR3 spans 13 amino acids.

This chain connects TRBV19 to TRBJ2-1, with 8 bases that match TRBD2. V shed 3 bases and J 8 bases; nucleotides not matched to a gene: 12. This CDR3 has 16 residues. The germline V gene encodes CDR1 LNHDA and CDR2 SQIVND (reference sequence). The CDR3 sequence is CASSIEPGRALDEQFF. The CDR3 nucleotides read TGTGCCAGTAGTATTGAACCCGGGAGGGCCCTCGATGAGCAGTTCTTC. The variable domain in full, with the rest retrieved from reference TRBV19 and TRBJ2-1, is DGGITQSPKYLFRKEGQNVTLSCEQNLNHDAMYWYRQDPGQGLRLIYYSQIVNDFQKGDIAEGYSVSREKKESFPLTVTSAQKNPTAFYLCASSIEPGRALDEQFFGPGTRLTVL.

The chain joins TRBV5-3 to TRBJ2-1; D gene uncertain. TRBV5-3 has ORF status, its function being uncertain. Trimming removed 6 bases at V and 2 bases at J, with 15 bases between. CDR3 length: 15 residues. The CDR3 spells CARTPIDCPYNEQFF. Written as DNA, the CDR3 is TGTGCCAGAACCCCAATCGACTGCCCCTACAATGAGCAGTTCTTC.

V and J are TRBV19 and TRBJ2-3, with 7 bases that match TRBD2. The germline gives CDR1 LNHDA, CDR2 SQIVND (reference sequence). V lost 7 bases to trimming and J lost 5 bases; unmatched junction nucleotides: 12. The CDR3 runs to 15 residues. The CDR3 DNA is TGTGCCAGTACCGATCGGGGCGGGAGAGGAGATACGCAGTATTTT. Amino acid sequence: CASTDRGGRGDTQYF.

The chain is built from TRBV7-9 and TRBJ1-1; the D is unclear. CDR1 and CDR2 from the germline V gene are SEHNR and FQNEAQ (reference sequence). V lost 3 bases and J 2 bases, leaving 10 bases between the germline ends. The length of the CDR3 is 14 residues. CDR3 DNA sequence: TGTGCCAGCAGCTTCTGGACTGGAAACACTGAAGCTTTCTTT. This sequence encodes CASSFWTGNTEAFF.

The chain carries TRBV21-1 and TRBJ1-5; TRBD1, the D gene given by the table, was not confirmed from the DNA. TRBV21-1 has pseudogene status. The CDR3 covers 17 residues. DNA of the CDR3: TGTGCCAGCAGCAAAGGGCACAGATTATATAGCAATCAGCCCCAGCATTTT. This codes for CASSKGHRLYSNQPQHF.

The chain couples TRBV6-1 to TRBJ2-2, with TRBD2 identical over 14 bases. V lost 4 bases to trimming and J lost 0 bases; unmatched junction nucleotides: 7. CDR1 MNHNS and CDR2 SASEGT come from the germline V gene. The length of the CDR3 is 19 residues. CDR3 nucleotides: TGTGCCAGCAGTGCTACCGGGACTAGCGGGGGAGCGAACACCGGGGAGCTGTTTTTT. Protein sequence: CASSATGTSGGANTGELFF.

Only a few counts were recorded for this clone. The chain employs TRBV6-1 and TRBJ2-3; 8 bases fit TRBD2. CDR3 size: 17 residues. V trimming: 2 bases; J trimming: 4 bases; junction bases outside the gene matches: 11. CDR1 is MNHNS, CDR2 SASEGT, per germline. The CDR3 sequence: CASSERLRGGPSDTQYF. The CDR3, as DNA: TGTGCCAGCAGTGAACGGCTTCGGGGGGGCCCCTCAGATACGCAGTATTTT.

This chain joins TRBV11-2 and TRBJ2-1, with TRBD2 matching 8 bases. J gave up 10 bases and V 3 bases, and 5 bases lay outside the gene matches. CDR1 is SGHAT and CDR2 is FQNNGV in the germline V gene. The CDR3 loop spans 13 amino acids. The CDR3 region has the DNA TGTGCCAGCAGCTTCGGGACTAGATGGGAGCAGTTCTTC. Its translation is CASSFGTRWEQFF.

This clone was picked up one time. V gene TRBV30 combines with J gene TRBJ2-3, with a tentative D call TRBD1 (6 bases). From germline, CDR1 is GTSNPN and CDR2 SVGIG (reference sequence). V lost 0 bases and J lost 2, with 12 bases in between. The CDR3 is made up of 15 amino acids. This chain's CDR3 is CAWSVGGSSTDTQYF. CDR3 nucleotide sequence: TGTGCCTGGAGTGTAGGGGGTTCCTCCACAGATACGCAGTATTTT.

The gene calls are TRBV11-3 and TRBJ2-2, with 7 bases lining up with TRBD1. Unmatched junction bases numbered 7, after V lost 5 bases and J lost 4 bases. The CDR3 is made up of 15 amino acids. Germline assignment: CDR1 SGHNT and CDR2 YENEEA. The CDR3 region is CASSTRTGTTGELFF. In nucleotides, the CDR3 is TGTGCCAGCAGCACCCGGACAGGTACCACCGGGGAGCTGTTTTTT.

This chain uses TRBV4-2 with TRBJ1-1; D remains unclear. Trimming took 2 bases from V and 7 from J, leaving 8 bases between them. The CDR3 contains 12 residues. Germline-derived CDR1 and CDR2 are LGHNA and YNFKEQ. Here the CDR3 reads CASSQTQNEAFF. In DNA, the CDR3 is TGTGCCAGCAGCCAAACACAGAATGAAGCTTTCTTT.

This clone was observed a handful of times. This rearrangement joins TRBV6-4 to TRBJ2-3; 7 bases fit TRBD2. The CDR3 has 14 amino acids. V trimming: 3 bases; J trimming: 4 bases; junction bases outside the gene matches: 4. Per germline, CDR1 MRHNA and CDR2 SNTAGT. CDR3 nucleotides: TGTGCCAGCAGTGATATGGGAGGGGCAGATACGCAGTATTTT. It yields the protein CASSDMGGADTQYF.

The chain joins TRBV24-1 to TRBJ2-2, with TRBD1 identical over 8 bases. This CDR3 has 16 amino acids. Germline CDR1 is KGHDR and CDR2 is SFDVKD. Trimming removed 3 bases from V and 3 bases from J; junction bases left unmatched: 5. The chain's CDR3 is CATSDQQGDYTGELFF. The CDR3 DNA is TGTGCCACCAGTGATCAACAGGGGGATTACACCGGGGAGCTGTTTTTT.

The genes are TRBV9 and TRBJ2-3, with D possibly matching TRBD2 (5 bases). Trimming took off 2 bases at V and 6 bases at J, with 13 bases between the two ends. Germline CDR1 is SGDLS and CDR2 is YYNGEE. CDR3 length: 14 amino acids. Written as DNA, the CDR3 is TGTGCCAGCAGCGTTCGAGGGCTCGGGGATACGCAGTATTTT. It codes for CASSVRGLGDTQYF.

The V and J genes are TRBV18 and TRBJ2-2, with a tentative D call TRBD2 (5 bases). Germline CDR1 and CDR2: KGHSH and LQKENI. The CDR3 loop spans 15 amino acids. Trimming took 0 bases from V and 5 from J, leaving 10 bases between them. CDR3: CASSPPGLPTGELFF. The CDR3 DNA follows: TGTGCCAGCTCACCACCAGGACTCCCAACCGGGGAGCTGTTTTTT.